This note documents a single T cell receptor (beta chain) sequence. This sample was included in a study of control samples from healthy donors and cancer patients. Assay: immunoSEQ multiplex PCR; the TCRdb copy retains only in-frame clones and omits some. The data hold some 70,000 clones, with 83% observed a single time. The CDR3 covers 13 residues. Trimming removed 6 bases at V and 8 bases at J, with 13 bases between. Germline V gene data show CDR1 as SNHLY and CDR2 as FYNNEI. The rearrangement links TRBV2 to TRBJ1-4; no clear D. The sequencing input was blood. The TCR was taken from a man in his fifties or sixties in good health. For the CDR3, the DNA is TGTGCCAGCAGAGGGCCCTTCGGGGAAAAACTGTTTTTT. It translates to CASRGPFGEKLFF.